This T cell receptor beta chain was recorded in a study of cytomegalovirus exposure and HLA in healthy donors. Donors sampled were nominally healthy, though unrecorded immune exposures were likely. It was with 60 Vbeta and 13 Jbeta primers that the PCR ran. The protocol was immunoSEQ multiplex PCR, while the TCRdb copy is restricted to in-frame clones and leaves out a portion. This sample carries around 140,000 clones, 82% of them seen once, and the ten largest clones take about 3.2%. Study observations and caveats: What was likely a sequencing artifact was a cluster of highly shared sequence variants.

This clone turned up a few times. What it binds is unknown. Sample: PBMCs. The sequence came from a man between 18 and 35 years old in good health and CMV-seropositive.

The CDR3 region is CASSKLRASVDEQYF. The CDR3 region has the DNA TGTGCCAGTAGCAAGTTGAGGGCTAGTGTTGACGAGCAGTACTTC. The rearrangement links TRBV19 to TRBJ2-7; perhaps TRBD2 as D (5 bases). From germline, CDR1 is LNHDA and CDR2 SQIVND (reference sequence). This CDR3 contains 15 residues. V was shortened by 6 bases and J by 5 bases, with 20 bases between the two germline ends. The variable domain in full, completed from reference TRBV19 and TRBJ2-7, reads DGGITQSPKYLFRKEGQNVTLSCEQNLNHDAMYWYRQDPGQGLRLIYYSQIVNDFQKGDIAEGYSVSREKKESFPLTVTSAQKNPTAFYLCASSKLRASVDEQYFGPGTRLTVT.